The subject of this entry is one T cell receptor beta chain. Those who participated ranged in age from roughly 18 to 90 years and resided in about two dozen US areas. Participants had their cohort set by participant-reported clinical history. Recovered status applied to Cohort 3 donors who had two consecutive negative PCRs. It also applied to those with clearance or with symptom resolution. The data originate from a study of blood T cell repertoires in COVID-19. Study summary: Acute-phase and convalescent COVID-19 samples originated in the United States, Italy and Spain.

The ends lost 4 bases at V and 2 bases at J; junction bases unmatched: 1. Germline CDR1 and CDR2: SGHVS and FQNEAQ. CDR3 length equals 13 residues. Here immunoSEQ multiplex PCR was the method, and the copy in TCRdb shows in-frame clones only, minus some. In the table there are 150,000 to 200,000 clones, 75% to 85% of which are singletons. The rearrangement links TRBV7-8 to TRBJ1-2, with TRBD1 matching 7 bases. Specimen: PBMCs or T cells enriched from blood (not recorded which). The clonotype originates from a woman aged 60-75 years who had recovered from COVID-19. The CDR3 protein is CASSSQGNYGYTF. The CDR3 DNA reads as TGTGCCAGCAGCTCACAGGGGAACTATGGCTACACCTTC.